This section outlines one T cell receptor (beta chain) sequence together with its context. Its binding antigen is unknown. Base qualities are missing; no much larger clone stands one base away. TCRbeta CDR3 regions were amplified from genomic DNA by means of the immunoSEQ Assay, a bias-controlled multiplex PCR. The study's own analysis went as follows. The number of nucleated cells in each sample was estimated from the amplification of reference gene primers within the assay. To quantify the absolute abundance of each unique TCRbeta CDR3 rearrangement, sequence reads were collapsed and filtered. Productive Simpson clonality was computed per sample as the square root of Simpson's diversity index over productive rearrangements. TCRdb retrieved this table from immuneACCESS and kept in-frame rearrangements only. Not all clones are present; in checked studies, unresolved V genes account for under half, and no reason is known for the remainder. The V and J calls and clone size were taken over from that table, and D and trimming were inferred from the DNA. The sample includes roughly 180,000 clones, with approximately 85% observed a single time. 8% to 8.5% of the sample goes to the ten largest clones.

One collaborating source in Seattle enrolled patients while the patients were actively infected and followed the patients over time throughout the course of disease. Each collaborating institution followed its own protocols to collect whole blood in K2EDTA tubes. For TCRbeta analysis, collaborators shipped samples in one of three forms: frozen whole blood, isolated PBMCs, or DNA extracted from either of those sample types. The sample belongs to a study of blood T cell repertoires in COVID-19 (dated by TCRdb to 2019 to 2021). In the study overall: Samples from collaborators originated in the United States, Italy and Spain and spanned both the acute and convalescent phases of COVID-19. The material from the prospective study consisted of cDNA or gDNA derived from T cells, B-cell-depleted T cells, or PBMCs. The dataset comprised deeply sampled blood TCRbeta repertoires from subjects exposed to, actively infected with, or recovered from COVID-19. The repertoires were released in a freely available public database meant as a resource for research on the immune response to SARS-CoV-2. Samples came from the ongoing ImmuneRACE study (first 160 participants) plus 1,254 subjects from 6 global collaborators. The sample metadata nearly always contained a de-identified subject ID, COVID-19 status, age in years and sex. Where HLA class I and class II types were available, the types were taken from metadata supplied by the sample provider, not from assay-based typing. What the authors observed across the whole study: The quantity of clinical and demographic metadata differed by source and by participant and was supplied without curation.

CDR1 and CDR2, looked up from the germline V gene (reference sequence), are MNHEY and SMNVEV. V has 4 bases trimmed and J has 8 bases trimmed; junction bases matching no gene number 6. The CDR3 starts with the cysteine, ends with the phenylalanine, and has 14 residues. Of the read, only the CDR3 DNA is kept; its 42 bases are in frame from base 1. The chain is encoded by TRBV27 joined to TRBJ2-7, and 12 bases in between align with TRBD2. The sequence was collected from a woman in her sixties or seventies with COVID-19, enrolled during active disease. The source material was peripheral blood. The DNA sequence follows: TGTGCCAGCAGTTCCGGACTAGCGGGACTCAAGCAGTACTTC. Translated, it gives CASSSGLAGLKQYF.